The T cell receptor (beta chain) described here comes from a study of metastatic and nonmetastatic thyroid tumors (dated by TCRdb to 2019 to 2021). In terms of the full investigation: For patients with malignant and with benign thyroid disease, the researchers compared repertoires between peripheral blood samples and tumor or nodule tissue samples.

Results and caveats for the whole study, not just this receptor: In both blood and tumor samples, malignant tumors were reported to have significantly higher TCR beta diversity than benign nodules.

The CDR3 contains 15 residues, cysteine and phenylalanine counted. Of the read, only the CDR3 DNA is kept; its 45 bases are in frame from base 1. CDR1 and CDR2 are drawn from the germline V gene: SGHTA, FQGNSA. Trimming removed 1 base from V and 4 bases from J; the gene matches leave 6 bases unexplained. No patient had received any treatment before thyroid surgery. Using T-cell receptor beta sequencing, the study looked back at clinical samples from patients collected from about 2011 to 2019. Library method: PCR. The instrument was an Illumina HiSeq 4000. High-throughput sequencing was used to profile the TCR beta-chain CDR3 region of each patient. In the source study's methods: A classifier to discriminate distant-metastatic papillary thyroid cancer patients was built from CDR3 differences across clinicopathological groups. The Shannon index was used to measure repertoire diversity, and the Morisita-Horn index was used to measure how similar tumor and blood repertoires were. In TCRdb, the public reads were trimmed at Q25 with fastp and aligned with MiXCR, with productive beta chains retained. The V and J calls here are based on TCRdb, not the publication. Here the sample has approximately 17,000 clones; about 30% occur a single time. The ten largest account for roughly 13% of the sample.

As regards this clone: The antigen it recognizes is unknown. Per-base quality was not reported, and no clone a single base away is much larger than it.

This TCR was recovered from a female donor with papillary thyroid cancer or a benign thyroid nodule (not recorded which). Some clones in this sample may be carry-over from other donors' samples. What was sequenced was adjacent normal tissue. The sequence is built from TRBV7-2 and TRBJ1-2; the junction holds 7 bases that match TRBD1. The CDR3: CASSLGQGLGYGYTF. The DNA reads TGTGCCAGCAGCTTAGGACAGGGCTTAGGCTATGGCTACACCTTC. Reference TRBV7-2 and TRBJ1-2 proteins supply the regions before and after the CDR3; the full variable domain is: GAGVSQSPSNKVTEKGKDVELRCDPISGHTALYWYRQSLGQGLEFLIYFQGNSAPDKSGLPSDRFSAERTGGSVSTLTIQRTQQEDSAVYLCASSLGQGLGYGYTFGSGTRLTVV.